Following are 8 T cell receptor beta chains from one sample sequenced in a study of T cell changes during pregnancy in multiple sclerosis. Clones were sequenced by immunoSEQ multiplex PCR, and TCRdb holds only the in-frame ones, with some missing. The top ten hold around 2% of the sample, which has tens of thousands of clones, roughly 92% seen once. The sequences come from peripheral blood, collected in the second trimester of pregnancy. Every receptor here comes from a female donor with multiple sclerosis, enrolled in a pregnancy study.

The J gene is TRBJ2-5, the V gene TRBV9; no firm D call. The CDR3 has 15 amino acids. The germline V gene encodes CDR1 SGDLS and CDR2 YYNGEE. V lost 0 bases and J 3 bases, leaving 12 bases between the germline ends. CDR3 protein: CASSVGRFAEETQYF. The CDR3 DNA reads TGTGCCAGCAGCGTAGGCAGGTTCGCCGAAGAGACCCAGTACTTC. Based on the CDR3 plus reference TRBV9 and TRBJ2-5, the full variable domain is DSGVTQTPKHLITATGQRVTLRCSPRSGDLSVYWYQQSLDQGLQFLIQYYNGEERAKGNILERFSAQQFPDLHSELNLSSLELGDSALYFCASSVGRFAEETQYFGPGTRLLVL.

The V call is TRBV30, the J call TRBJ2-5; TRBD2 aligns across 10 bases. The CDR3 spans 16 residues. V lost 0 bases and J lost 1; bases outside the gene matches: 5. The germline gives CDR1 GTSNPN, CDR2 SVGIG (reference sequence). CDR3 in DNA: TGTGCCTGGAGTGTAGGAAGCGGGGGGGCCCAAGAGACCCAGTACTTC. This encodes CAWSVGSGGAQETQYF.

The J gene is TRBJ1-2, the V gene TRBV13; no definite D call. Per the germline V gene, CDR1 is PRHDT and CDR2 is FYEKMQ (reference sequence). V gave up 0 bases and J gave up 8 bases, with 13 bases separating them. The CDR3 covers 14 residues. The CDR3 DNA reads TGTGCCAGCAGCTTAGGTAGAGGTTTCTGGGGCTACACCTTC. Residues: CASSLGRGFWGYTF.

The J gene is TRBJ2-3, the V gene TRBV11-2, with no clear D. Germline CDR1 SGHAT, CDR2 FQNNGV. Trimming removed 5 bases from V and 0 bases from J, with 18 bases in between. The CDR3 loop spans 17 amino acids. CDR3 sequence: CASSLPSAPSSTDTQYF. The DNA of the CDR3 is TGTGCCAGCAGCCTTCCGTCCGCGCCTAGTAGCACAGATACGCAGTATTTT.

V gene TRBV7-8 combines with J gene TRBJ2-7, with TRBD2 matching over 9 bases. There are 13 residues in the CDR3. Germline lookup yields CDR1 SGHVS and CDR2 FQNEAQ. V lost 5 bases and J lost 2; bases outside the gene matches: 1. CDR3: CASSKRGAYEQYF. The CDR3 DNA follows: TGTGCCAGCAGCAAGCGGGGGGCCTACGAGCAGTACTTC.

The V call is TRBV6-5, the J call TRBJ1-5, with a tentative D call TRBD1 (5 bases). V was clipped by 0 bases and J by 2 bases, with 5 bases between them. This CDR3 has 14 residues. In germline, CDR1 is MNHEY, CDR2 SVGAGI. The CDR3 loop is CASSYSGGNQPQHF. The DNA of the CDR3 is TGTGCCAGCAGTTACTCAGGGGGCAATCAGCCCCAGCATTTT.

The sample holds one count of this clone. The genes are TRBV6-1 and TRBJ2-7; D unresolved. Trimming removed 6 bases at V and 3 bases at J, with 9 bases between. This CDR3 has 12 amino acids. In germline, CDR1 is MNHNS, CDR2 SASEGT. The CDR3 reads CASRETFYEQYF. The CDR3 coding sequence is TGTGCCAGCAGAGAGACATTCTACGAGCAGTACTTC.

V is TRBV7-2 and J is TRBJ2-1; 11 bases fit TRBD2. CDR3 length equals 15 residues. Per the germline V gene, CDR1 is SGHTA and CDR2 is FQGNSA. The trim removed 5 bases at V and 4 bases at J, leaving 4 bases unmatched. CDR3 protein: CASSTSGRGYNEQFF. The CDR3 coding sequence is TGTGCCAGCAGCACTAGCGGGAGAGGGTACAATGAGCAGTTCTTC.